Following are 3 T cell receptor beta chains from one sample sequenced in a study of CD8 T cells in Susac syndrome (dated by TCRdb to the late 2010s). Preparation of the library involved the immunoSEQ multiplex PCR assay. RNA was extracted with the RNeasy kit and 0.5 to 1 ug was reverse transcribed using random hexamers. The public reads were reanalyzed by TCRdb: fastp trimming at Q25, MiXCR alignment, in-frame beta chains only. Under each unique CDR3 protein, matching rows form one entry showing the most common genes and DNA. Within this sample are approximately 150,000 distinct CDR3 sequences, with approximately 95% of them counted one time only. The biggest ten clones account for around 0.093% of the sample. The specimen was CD4+ T cells from PBMCs. These receptors came from a human donor with multiple sclerosis.

The V and J genes are TRBV7-8 and TRBJ2-5, with 8 nucleotides matching TRBD2. CDR3 length: 14 residues. The ends lost 3 bases at V and 4 bases at J; junction bases unmatched: 4. Germline CDR1 reads SGHVS; CDR2 reads FQNEAQ. As DNA, the CDR3 is TGTGCCAGCAGCTTGGCCGGGACTAGAGAGACCCAGTACTTC. It specifies CASSLAGTRETQYF.

The chain joins TRBV27 to TRBJ2-2; 10 bases align to TRBD1. J lost 4 bases, V lost 5 bases, and 13 bases had no gene match. The germline gives CDR1 MNHEY, CDR2 SMNVEV (reference sequence). There are 18 residues in the CDR3. The CDR3 DNA sequence: TGTGCCAGCAGTCAAAGGGACAGGGGTCCTTGGGGCACCGGGGAGCTGTTTTTT. Residues: CASSQRDRGPWGTGELFF.

The chain has TRBV25-1 and TRBJ2-5; D is perhaps TRBD1 (5 bases). The V end was cut by 4 bases, the J end by 5 bases, with 14 bases between. Germline V gene sequence: CDR1 MGHDK, CDR2 SYGVNS. CDR3 length equals 14 residues. The CDR3 region is CASSGGYMVETQYF. Written as DNA, the CDR3 is TGTGCCAGCAGTGGGGGCTACATGGTTGAGACCCAGTACTTC.